Included here is one T cell receptor beta chain sequence, with context. The data are from a study of blood T cell repertoires in COVID-19. The wider study: Donors in the United States, Italy and Spain gave samples during acute or convalescent COVID-19.

Trimming removed 5 bases at V and 0 bases at J, with 5 bases between. CDR3 size: 13 residues. Germline CDR1 is KGHSH and CDR2 is LQKENI. Source study methods: Estimation of nucleated cell counts relied on the amplification of reference gene primers. Assay used: immunoSEQ multiplex PCR; TCRdb lists only in-frame clones, some missing. V, J and clone size derive from that table, while D and trimming were established from the DNA sequence. The repertoire has approximately 150,000 clones, around 90% of them found once; the top ten carry more than 5%. Specimen: peripheral blood. The V and J genes are TRBV18 and TRBJ1-3; D uncertain. This clonotype was sampled from a human donor in a cohort sampled during active COVID-19. The CDR3, as DNA: TGTGCCAGCTCAGAGAGCTCTGGAAACACCATATATTTT. Amino acids: CASSESSGNTIYF.